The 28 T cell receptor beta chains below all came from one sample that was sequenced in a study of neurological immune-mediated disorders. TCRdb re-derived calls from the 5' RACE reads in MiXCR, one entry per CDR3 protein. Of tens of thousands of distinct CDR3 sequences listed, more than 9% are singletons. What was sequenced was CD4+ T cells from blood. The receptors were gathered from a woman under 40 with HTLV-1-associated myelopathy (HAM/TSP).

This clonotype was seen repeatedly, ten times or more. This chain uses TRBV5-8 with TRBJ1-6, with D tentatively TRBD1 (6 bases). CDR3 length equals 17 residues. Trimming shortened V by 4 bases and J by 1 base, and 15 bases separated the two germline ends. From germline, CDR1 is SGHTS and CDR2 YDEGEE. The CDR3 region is CASSQVRGRSYNSPLHF. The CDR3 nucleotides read TGTGCCAGCAGCCAAGTCAGGGGTAGATCCTATAATTCACCCCTCCACTTT.

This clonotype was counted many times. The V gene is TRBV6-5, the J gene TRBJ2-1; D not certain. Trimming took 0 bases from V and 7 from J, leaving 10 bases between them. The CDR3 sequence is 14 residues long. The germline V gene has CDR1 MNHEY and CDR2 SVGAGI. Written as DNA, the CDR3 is TGTGCCAGCAGTTACTCGAATTGGGGTAATGAGCAGTTCTTC. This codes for CASSYSNWGNEQFF.

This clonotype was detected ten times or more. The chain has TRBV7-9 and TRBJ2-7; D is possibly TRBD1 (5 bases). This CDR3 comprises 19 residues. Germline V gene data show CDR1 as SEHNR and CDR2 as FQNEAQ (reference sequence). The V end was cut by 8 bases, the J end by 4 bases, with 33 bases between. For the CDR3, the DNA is TGTGCCAGCTCAAAAGGGTTCCCCAGGGTTCCATCAAGACTGTACGAGCAGTACTTC. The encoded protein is CASSKGFPRVPSRLYEQYF.

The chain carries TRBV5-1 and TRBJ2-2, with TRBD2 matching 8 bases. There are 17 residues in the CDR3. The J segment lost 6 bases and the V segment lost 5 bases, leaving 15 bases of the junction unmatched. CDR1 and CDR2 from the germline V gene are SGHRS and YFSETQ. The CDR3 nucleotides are TGCGCCAGCAGTTCAGCCGGCGGGACTAGTCTTTCCGGGGAGCTGTTTTTT. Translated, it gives CASSSAGGTSLSGELFF.

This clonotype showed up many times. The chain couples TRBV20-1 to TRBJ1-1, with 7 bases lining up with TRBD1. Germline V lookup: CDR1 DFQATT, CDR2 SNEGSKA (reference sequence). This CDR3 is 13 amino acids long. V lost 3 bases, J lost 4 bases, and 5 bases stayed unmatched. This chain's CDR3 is CSARGRGVTEAFF. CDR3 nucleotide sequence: TGCAGTGCTAGGGGCAGGGGGGTCACTGAAGCTTTCTTT.

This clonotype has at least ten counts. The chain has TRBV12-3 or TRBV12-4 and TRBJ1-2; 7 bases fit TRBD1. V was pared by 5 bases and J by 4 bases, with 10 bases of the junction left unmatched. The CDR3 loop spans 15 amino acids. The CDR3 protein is CASSPSRGSGYGYTF. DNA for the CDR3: TGTGCCAGCAGTCCGAGCAGGGGGTCTGGCTATGGCTACACCTTC.

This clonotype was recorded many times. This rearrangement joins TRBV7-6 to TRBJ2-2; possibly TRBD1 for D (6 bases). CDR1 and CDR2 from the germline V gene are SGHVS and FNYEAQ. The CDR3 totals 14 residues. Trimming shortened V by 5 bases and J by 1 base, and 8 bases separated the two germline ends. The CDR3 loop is CASSKQGNTGELFF. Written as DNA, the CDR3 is TGTGCCAGCAGCAAACAGGGGAACACCGGGGAGCTGTTTTTT. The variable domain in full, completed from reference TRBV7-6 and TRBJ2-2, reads GAGVSQSPRYKVTKRGQDVALRCDPISGHVSLYWYRQALGQGPEFLTYFNYEAQQDKSGLPNDRFSAERPEGSISTLTIQRTEQRDSAMYRCASSKQGNTGELFFGEGSRLTVL.

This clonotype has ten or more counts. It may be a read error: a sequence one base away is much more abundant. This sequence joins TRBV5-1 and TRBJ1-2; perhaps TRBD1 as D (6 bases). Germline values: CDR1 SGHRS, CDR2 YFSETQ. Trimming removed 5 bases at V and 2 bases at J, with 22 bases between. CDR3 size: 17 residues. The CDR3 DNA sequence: TGCGCCAGCAGTGGTTGGGGGGGCCACCAATCCAACTATGGCTACACCTTC. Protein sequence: CASSGWGGHQSNYGYTF.

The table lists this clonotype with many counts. As DNA, the CDR3 is TGTGCCAGCAGGTCTAGTAATGAGCAGTTCTTC. Translation: CASRSSNEQFF. J is TRBJ2-1 and V is TRBV2; D is ambiguous. The CDR3 contains 11 residues. Trimming cost V 6 bases and J 7 bases, with 7 bases left between them. Germline CDR1 reads SNHLY; CDR2 reads FYNNEI. Supplemented by reference TRBV2 and TRBJ2-1, the full variable domain reads EPEVTQTPSHQVTQMGQEVILRCVPISNHLYFYWYRQILGQKVEFLVSFYNNEISEKSEIFDDQFSVERPDGSNFTLKIRSTKLEDSAMYFCASRSSNEQFFGPGTRLTVL.

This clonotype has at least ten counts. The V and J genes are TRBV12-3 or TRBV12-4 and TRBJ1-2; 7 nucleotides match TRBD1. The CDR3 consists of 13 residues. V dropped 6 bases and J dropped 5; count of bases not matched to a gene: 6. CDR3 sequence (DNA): TGTGCCAGCAGCACCGGGACAGTATATGGCTACACCTTC. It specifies CASSTGTVYGYTF.

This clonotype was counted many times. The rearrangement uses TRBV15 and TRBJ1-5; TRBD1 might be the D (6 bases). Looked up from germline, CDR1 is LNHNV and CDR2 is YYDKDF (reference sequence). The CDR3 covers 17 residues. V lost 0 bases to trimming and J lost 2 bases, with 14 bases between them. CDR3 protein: CATSRDLQDSRNQPQHF. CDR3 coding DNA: TGTGCCACCAGCAGAGATCTTCAGGACAGCCGCAATCAGCCCCAGCATTTT.

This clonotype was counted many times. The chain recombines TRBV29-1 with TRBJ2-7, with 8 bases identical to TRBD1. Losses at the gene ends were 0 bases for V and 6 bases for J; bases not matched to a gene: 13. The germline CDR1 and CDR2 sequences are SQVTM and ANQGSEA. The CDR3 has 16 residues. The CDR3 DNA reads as TGCAGCGTTGAAGATAGGGGCGGACAGGGCTCCGTCGAGCAGTACTTC. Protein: CSVEDRGGQGSVEQYF.

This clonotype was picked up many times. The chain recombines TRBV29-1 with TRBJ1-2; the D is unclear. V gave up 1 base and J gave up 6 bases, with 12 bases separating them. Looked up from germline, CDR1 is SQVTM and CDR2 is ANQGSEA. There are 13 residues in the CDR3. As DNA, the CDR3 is TGCAGCGTTGAAGGGAGGTCAAAGGATGGCTACACCTTC. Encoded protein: CSVEGRSKDGYTF. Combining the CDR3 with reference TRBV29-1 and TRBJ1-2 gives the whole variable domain SAVISQKPSRDICQRGTSLTIQCQVDSQVTMMFWYRQQPGQSLTLIATANQGSEATYESGFVIDKFPISRPNLTFSTLTVSNMSPEDSSIYLCSVEGRSKDGYTFGSGTRLTVV.

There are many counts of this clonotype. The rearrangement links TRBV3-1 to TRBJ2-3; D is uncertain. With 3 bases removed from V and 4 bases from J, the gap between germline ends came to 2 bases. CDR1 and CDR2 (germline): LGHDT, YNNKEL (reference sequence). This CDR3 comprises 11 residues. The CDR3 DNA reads TGTGCCAGCAGCCACGCAGATACGCAGTATTTT. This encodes CASSHADTQYF.

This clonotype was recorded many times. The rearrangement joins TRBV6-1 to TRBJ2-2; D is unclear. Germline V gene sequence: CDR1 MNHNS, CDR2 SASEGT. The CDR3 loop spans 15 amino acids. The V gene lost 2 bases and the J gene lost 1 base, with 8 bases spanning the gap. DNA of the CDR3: TGTGCCAGCAGTGAAATCCGACGGAACACCGGGGAGCTGTTTTTT. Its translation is CASSEIRRNTGELFF.

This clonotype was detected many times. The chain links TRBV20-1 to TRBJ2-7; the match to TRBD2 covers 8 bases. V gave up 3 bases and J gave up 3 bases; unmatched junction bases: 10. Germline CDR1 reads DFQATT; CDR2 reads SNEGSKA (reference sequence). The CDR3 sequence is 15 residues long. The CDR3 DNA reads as TGCAGTGCTAGGAACAAACTAGCGGCGGACTACGAGCAGTACTTC. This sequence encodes CSARNKLAADYEQYF.

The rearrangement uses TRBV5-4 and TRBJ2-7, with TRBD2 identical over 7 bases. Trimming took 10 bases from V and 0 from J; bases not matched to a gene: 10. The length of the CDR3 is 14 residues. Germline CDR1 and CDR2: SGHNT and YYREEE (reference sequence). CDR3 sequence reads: CALGIAGISYEQYF. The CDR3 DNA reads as TGTGCCTTGGGAATAGCGGGCATCTCCTACGAGCAGTACTTC. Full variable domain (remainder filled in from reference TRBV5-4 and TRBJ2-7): ETGVTQSPTHLIKTRGQQVTLRCSSQSGHNTVSWYQQALGQGPQFIFQYYREEENGRGNFPPRFSGLQFPNYSSELNVNALELDDSALYLCALGIAGISYEQYFGPGTRLTVT.

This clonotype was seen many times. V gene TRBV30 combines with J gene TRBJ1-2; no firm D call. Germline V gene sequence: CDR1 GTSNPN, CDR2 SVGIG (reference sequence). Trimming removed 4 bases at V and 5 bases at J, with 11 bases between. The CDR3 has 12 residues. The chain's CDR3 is CAWTPTPYGYTF. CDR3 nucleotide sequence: TGTGCCTGGACCCCAACCCCATATGGCTACACCTTC.

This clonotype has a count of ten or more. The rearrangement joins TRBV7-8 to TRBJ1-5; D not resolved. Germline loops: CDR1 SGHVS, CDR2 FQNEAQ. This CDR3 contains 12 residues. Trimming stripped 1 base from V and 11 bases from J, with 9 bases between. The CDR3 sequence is CASSLGQRAQHF. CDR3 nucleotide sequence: TGTGCCAGCAGCTTAGGTCAGAGGGCCCAGCATTTT.

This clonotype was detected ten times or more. The CDR3 sequence: CASSLLALRQGVLVVYNEQFF. The CDR3 DNA reads TGTGCCAGCAGTTTATTAGCCTTGAGACAGGGGGTCCTCGTTGTCTACAATGAGCAGTTCTTC. The V gene is TRBV12-3 or TRBV12-4, the J gene TRBJ2-1, with 9 bases aligning to TRBD1. With 2 bases clipped from V and 3 bases from J, the junction kept 20 bases outside the gene matches. The CDR3 is made up of 21 amino acids.

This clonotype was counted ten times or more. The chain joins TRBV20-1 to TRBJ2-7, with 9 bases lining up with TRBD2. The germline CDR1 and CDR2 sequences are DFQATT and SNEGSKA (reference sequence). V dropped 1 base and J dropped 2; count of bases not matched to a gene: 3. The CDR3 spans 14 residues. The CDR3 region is CSARVAGGPYEQYF. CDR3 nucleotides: TGCAGTGCTAGAGTGGCGGGGGGGCCCTACGAGCAGTACTTC.

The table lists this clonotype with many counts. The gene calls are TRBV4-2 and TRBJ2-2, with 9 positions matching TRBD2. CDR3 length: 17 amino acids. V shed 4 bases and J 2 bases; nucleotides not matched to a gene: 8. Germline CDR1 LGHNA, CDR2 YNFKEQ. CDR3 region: CASSRTAGGTNTGELFF. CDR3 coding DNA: TGTGCCAGCAGCCGAACAGCGGGGGGAACTAACACCGGGGAGCTGTTTTTT.

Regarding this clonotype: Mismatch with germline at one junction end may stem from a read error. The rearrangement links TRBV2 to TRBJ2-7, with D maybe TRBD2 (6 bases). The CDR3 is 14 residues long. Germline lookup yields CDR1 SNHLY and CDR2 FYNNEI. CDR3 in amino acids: CATSPGLTTVEQYF. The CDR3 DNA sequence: TGTGCCACAAGTCCCGGACTAACGACGGTGGAGCAATACTTC.

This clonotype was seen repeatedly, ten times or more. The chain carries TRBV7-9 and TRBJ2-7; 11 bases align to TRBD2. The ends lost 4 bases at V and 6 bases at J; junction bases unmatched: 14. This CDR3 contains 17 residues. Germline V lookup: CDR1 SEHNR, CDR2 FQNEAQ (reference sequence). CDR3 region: CASSSLPTSGGASEQYF. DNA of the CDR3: TGTGCCAGCAGCTCTCTCCCTACTAGCGGGGGAGCGAGCGAGCAGTACTTC.

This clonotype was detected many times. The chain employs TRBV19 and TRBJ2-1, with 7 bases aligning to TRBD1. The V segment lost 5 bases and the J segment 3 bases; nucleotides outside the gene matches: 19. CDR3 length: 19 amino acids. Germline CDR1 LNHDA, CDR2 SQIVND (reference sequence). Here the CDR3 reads CASSPFVSRGRGSYNEQFF. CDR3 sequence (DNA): TGTGCCAGTAGTCCCTTTGTCTCCCGTGGCAGGGGGAGCTACAATGAGCAGTTCTTC.

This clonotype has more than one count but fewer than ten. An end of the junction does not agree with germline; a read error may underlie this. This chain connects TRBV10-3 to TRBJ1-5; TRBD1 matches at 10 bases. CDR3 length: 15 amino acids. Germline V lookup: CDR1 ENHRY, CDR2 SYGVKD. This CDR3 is CAIRSGTGDFQTQHF. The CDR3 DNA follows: TGTGCAATCAGGTCCGGGACAGGGGATTTTCAGACCCAGCATTTT.

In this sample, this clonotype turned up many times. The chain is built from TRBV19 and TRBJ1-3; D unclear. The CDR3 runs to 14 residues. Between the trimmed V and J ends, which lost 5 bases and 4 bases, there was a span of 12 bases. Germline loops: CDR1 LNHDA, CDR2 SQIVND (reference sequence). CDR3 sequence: CASSQQRGGNTIYF. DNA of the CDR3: TGTGCCAGTAGTCAACAGCGTGGCGGAAACACCATATATTTT.

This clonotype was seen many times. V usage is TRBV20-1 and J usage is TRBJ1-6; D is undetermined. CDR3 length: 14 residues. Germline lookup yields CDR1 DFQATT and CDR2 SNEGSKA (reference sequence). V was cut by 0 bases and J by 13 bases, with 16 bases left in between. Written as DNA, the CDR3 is TGCAGTGCTAGAGACGGGTCCCTCCAATCCCCCCTCCACTTT. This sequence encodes CSARDGSLQSPLHF.